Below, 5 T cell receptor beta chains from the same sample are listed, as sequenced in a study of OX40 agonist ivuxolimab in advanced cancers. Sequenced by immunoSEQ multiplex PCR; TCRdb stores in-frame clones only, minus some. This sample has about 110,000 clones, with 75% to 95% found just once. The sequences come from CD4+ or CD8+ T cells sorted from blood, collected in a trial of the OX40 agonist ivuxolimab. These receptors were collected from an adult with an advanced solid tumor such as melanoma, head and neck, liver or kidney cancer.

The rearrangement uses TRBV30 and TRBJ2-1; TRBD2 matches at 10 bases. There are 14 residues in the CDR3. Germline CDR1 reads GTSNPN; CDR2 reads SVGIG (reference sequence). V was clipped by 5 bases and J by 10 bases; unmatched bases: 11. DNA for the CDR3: TGTGCCTGGGACGGGCTAGCGGGAGTGGGAGAGCAGTTCTTC. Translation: CAWDGLAGVGEQFF.

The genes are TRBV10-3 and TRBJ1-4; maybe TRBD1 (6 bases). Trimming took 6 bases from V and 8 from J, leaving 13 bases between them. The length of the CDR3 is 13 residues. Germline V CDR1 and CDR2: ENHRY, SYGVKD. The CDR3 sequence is CAISGRGREKLFF. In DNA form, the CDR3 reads TGTGCCATCAGCGGGCGGGGGCGAGAAAAACTGTTTTTT.

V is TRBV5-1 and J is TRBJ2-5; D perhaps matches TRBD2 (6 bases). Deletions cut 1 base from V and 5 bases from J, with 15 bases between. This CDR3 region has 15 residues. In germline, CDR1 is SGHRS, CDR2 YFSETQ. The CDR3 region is CASSLLGDSEETQYF. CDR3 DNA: TGCGCCAGCAGCTTGTTAGGGGACTCCGAGGAGACCCAGTACTTC.

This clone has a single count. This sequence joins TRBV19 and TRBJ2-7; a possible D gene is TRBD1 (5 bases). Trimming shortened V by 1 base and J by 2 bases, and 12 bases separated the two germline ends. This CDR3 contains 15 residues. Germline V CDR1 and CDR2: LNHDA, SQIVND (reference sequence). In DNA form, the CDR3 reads TGTGCCAGTAGTATAGGGGGCGCAGGAACCTACGAGCAGTACTTC. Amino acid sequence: CASSIGGAGTYEQYF.

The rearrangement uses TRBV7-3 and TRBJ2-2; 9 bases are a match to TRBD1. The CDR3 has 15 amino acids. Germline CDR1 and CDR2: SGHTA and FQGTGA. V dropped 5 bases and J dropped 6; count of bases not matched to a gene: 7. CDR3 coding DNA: TGTGCCAGCAGCGAGACAGGGGGAGAATCCGGGGAGCTGTTTTTT. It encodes CASSETGGESGELFF.